The 25 T cell receptor beta chains below were found in one sample sequenced in a study of blood T cell repertoires in COVID-19. Repertoires were generated with immunoSEQ multiplex PCR, while TCRdb's copy carries only in-frame clones and drops some. The sample lists about 380,000 clones, 80% to 90% seen once, with more than 0.95% in the top ten. The sequencing sample was made of peripheral blood. The receptors derive from a man aged 35 to 55 with acute or convalescent COVID-19.

The rearrangement joins TRBV4-2 to TRBJ2-7, with a weak D call TRBD2 (6 bases). The CDR3 is 17 amino acids. The germline V gene has CDR1 LGHNA and CDR2 YNFKEQ. Trimming pared 4 bases from V and 0 bases from J, leaving 19 bases between. The CDR3 protein is CASSRPVSSGGSYEQYF. CDR3 DNA sequence: TGTGCCAGCAGCCGCCCAGTAAGTAGCGGTGGCTCCTACGAGCAGTACTTC.

Details on this clone: The junction differs from germline at one of its ends, possibly a read error. V gene TRBV7-7 combines with J gene TRBJ2-7, with D perhaps matching TRBD1 (5 bases). The CDR3 consists of 14 residues. Per germline, CDR1 SSHAT and CDR2 FNYEAQ (reference sequence). CDR3 protein: CASSPLAGRYEQYF. As DNA, the CDR3 is TGTGCTAGCAGCCCTCTGGCAGGGCGCTACGAGCAGTACTTC. The whole variable domain, remainder taken from reference TRBV7-7 and TRBJ2-7, is GAGVSQSPRYKVTKRGQDVTLRCDPISSHATLYWYQQALGQGPEFLTYFNYEAQPDKSGLPSDRFSAERPEGSISTLTIQRTEQRDSAMYRCASSPLAGRYEQYFGPGTRLTVT.

J is TRBJ2-3 and V is TRBV6-5, with a weak D call TRBD2 (6 bases). The CDR3 covers 13 residues. V shed 7 bases and J shed 0 bases, with 8 bases lying between them. Germline loops: CDR1 MNHEY, CDR2 SVGAGI. CDR3 sequence reads: CASKDYSTDTQYF. In nucleotides, the CDR3 is TGTGCCAGCAAGGACTACAGCACAGATACGCAGTATTTT.

The chain employs TRBV29-1 and TRBJ2-3, with 9 nucleotides matching TRBD1. V gave up 1 base and J gave up 1 base; unmatched junction bases: 0. The CDR3 contains 14 residues. CDR1 and CDR2 from the germline V gene are SQVTM and ANQGSEA. As DNA, the CDR3 is TGCAGCGTTGAAGGGACAGGGGGCACAGATACGCAGTATTTT. Translated: CSVEGTGGTDTQYF.

The chain carries TRBV25-1 and TRBJ1-2; D perhaps matches TRBD1 (6 bases). CDR1 and CDR2 from the germline V gene are MGHDK and SYGVNS. The V and J ends lost 5 bases and 3 bases respectively, with 13 bases between them. The CDR3 is made up of 14 amino acids. CDR3 sequence (DNA): TGTGCCAGCAGTTTGGGGGCGTCCGACTATGGCTACACCTTC. The encoded protein is CASSLGASDYGYTF.

The chain joins TRBV27 to TRBJ2-2, with TRBD1 as a possible D gene (5 bases). This CDR3 comprises 15 residues. CDR1 MNHEY and CDR2 SMNVEV come from the germline V gene (reference sequence). V lost 9 bases and J lost 7, with 21 bases in between. The CDR3 sequence is CASQIGAGLSGELFF. CDR3 nucleotide sequence: TGTGCCAGTCAGATTGGGGCAGGGTTAAGCGGGGAGCTGTTTTTT.

This clone appeared a single time. The rearrangement joins TRBV29-1 to TRBJ1-2; D is unclear. Germline V gives CDR1 SQVTM, CDR2 ANQGSEA. Trimming pared 7 bases from V and 4 bases from J, leaving 31 bases between. There are 18 residues in the CDR3. The CDR3 nucleotides read TGCAGCGCGGAAACGGGGTTCCCTGCGAACCTCGGACCCTATGGCTACACCTTC. Protein sequence: CSAETGFPANLGPYGYTF.

This sequence joins TRBV28 and TRBJ2-5; 11 bases are shared with TRBD1. This CDR3 contains 16 residues. Looked up from germline, CDR1 is MDHEN and CDR2 is SYDVKM. Trimming at V came to 5 bases and at J to 4 bases, leaving 9 bases not matched to a gene. The CDR3 protein is CASSTSWTGGVETQYF. Here the CDR3 DNA reads TGTGCCAGCAGTACGTCTTGGACAGGGGGCGTAGAGACCCAGTACTTC.

This chain links TRBV6-1 with TRBJ1-5; no definite D call. Germline CDR1 MNHNS, CDR2 SASEGT. With 2 bases removed from V and 2 bases from J, the gap between germline ends came to 13 bases. The CDR3 runs 16 residues. CDR3 bases: TGTGCCAGCAGTGAATCTGAAGGAGGCGGCAATCAGCCCCAGCATTTT. This sequence encodes CASSESEGGGNQPQHF.

The chain combines TRBV7-9 with TRBJ2-1; possible D gene TRBD2, 7 bases. This CDR3 has 15 residues. V was shortened by 5 bases and J by 8 bases, with 19 bases between the two germline ends. Germline V gene sequence: CDR1 SEHNR, CDR2 FQNEAQ (reference sequence). In DNA, the CDR3 is TGTGCCAGCAGCCATCCTACGGGGGGCAGATATGAGCAGTTCTTC. Its protein is CASSHPTGGRYEQFF. The whole variable domain, remainder taken from reference TRBV7-9 and TRBJ2-1, is DTGVSQNPRHKITKRGQNVTFRCDPISEHNRLYWYRQTLGQGPEFLTYFQNEAQLEKSRLLSDRFSAERPKGSFSTLEIQRTEQGDSAMYLCASSHPTGGRYEQFFGPGTRLTVL.

The V call is TRBV28, the J call TRBJ1-1; the match to TRBD1 covers 9 bases. CDR3 size: 13 residues. Germline CDR1 is MDHEN and CDR2 is SYDVKM. V dropped 3 bases and J dropped 10; count of bases not matched to a gene: 6. The CDR3 DNA reads TGTGCCAGCAGTTTCCGGGACAGGGAGTTAGCTTTCTTT. This sequence encodes CASSFRDRELAFF.

DNA of the CDR3: TGCGCCAGCAGCCAAGGCGCAAGGAACACTGAAGCTTTCTTT. Translated, it gives CASSQGARNTEAFF. V gene TRBV4-1 combines with J gene TRBJ1-1, with no clear D. V was pared by 1 base and J by 1 base, with 7 bases between. Germline V CDR1 and CDR2: MGHRA, YSYEKL. There are 14 residues in the CDR3.

The chain couples TRBV28 to TRBJ1-4, with D tentatively TRBD1 (6 bases). The CDR3 has 14 amino acids. Germline CDR1 is MDHEN and CDR2 is SYDVKM. The ends were cut back, 5 bases at V and 4 bases at J, with 11 bases in the middle. The CDR3 nucleotides are TGTGCCAGCAGTCCCCGACAGGTTAATGAAAAACTGTTTTTT. Translation: CASSPRQVNEKLFF.

The chain has TRBV4-1 and TRBJ2-5, with TRBD1 as a possible D gene (5 bases). This CDR3 spans 13 amino acids. V was shortened by 2 bases and J by 2 bases, with 6 bases between the two germline ends. CDR1 MGHRA and CDR2 YSYEKL come from the germline V gene. CDR3 protein: CASSQRGQETQYF. As DNA, the CDR3 is TGCGCCAGCAGCCAAAGGGGACAAGAGACCCAGTACTTC.

The V and J genes are TRBV6-9 and TRBJ1-1; D gene ambiguous. Germline CDR1 reads MNHGY; CDR2 reads SVAAGI. With 3 bases removed from V and 8 bases from J, the gap between germline ends came to 7 bases. The CDR3 totals 11 residues. CDR3 protein: CASSYGSEAFF. CDR3 DNA sequence: TGTGCCAGCAGTTACGGGTCCGAAGCTTTCTTT.

The chain is built from TRBV24-1 and TRBJ2-7; 8 nucleotides line up with TRBD2. In germline, CDR1 is KGHDR, CDR2 SFDVKD. V trimming: 7 bases; J trimming: 5 bases; junction bases outside the gene matches: 12. The CDR3 is 15 amino acids. Written as DNA, the CDR3 is TGTGCCACCAGCGATCGAAGGACTAGCAAGAACGAGCAGTACTTC. It codes for CATSDRRTSKNEQYF.

V is TRBV19 and J is TRBJ1-2; tentative D call: TRBD1 (5 bases). Trimming removed 6 bases at V and 8 bases at J, with 13 bases between. CDR1 and CDR2 (germline): LNHDA, SQIVND (reference sequence). This CDR3 comprises 12 residues. CDR3 sequence: CASSRTPGGYTF. CDR3 DNA: TGTGCCAGTAGCCGGACACCAGGAGGCTACACCTTC.

The rearrangement joins TRBV30 to TRBJ1-5; a possible D gene is TRBD1 (5 bases). V dropped 1 base and J dropped 5 bases, with 9 bases sitting between them. The CDR3 sequence is 13 residues long. Germline lookup yields CDR1 GTSNPN and CDR2 SVGIG (reference sequence). The chain's CDR3 is CAWSGRDYQPQHF. The CDR3 DNA is TGTGCCTGGAGTGGCAGGGACTATCAGCCCCAGCATTTT. The complete variable domain, with remaining parts taken from reference TRBV30 and TRBJ1-5, reads SQTIHQWPATLVQPVGSPLSLECTVEGTSNPNLYWYRQAAGRGLQLLFYSVGIGQISSEVPQNLSASRPQDRQFILSSKKLLLSDSGFYLCAWSGRDYQPQHFGDGTRLSIL.

V gene TRBV5-1 combines with J gene TRBJ2-3; 7 bases are a match to TRBD1. The germline V gene encodes CDR1 SGHRS and CDR2 YFSETQ. Trimming took 4 bases from V and 0 from J; bases not matched to a gene: 8. The CDR3 sequence is 16 residues long. CDR3 protein: CASSPKTGSSTDTQYF. The CDR3, as DNA: TGCGCCAGCAGCCCAAAGACAGGGTCCAGCACAGATACGCAGTATTTT. The whole variable domain, filled in from reference TRBV5-1 and TRBJ2-3, reads KAGVTQTPRYLIKTRGQQVTLSCSPISGHRSVSWYQQTPGQGLQFLFEYFSETQRNKGNFPGRFSGRQFSNSRSEMNVSTLELGDSALYLCASSPKTGSSTDTQYFGPGTRLTVL.

This rearrangement joins TRBV21-1 to TRBJ1-6; the table's D gene call, TRBD1, was not cross checked with the DNA. TRBV21-1 is designated a pseudogene. The length of the CDR3 is 16 residues. The CDR3: CASSAGDRAPGSPLHF. The CDR3 coding sequence is TGTGCCAGCAGTGCCGGGGACAGAGCTCCGGGTTCACCCCTCCACTTT.

This clone was picked up a small number of times. Additional DNA sequences in this sample encode the identical CDR3. The chain has TRBV28 and TRBJ2-7, with a possible D match to TRBD1 (5 bases). Trimming took off 6 bases at V and 0 bases at J, with 9 bases between the two ends. The CDR3 sequence is 13 residues long. The germline CDR1 and CDR2 sequences are MDHEN and SYDVKM. In DNA form, the CDR3 reads TGTGCCAGCAGCCTTGACAGCTCCTACGAGCAGTACTTC. It yields the protein CASSLDSSYEQYF.

V usage is TRBV28 and J usage is TRBJ1-1; TRBD1 is a possible D gene (5 bases). The germline V gene has CDR1 MDHEN and CDR2 SYDVKM. Trimming stripped 10 bases from V and 5 bases from J, with 14 bases between. This CDR3 region has 12 residues. The CDR3: CAMGGEGTEAFF. The CDR3 DNA follows: TGTGCCATGGGAGGGGAGGGGACTGAAGCTTTCTTT.

The V call is TRBV27, the J call TRBJ2-3, with 12 positions matching TRBD1. After removal of 4 bases from V and 2 bases from J, the junction contained 1 base not matched to a gene. The CDR3 consists of 15 residues. From germline, CDR1 is MNHEY and CDR2 SMNVEV (reference sequence). The CDR3 DNA reads TGTGCCAGCAGTTGGGACAGGGGGCCCACAGATACGCAGTATTTT. This sequence encodes CASSWDRGPTDTQYF.

The chain couples TRBV4-1 to TRBJ2-3; tentative D call: TRBD2 (5 bases). In germline, CDR1 is MGHRA, CDR2 YSYEKL. The ends were cut back, 0 bases at V and 4 bases at J, with 11 bases in the middle. The CDR3 sequence is 15 residues long. The CDR3: CASSQDTSRADTQYF. The CDR3 nucleotides read TGCGCCAGCAGCCAAGACACCTCGCGGGCAGATACGCAGTATTTT.

The chain carries TRBV11-2 and TRBJ2-2, with no clear D. Germline loops: CDR1 SGHAT, CDR2 FQNNGV. V lost 2 bases to trimming and J lost 8 bases, with 15 bases between them. This CDR3 has 15 amino acids. This CDR3 is CASSLYATSLGELFF. The CDR3 coding sequence is TGTGCCAGCAGCTTATACGCAACGAGTTTGGGGGAGCTGTTTTTT.